The 10 T cell receptor beta chains presented below share a single source sample, sequenced in a study of shared clonotypes between healthy human individuals. Clones were sequenced by immunoSEQ multiplex PCR, and TCRdb holds only the in-frame ones, with some missing. The table has about 1.1 million clones, about 84% seen once. Specimen: memory CD4+ T cells from PBMCs. Subset given: CD45RA-negative fraction. The receptor source for this set is a young man in good health. Some clones in this sample may be carry-over from other donors' samples.

This sequence joins TRBV29-1 and TRBJ2-3; no clear D gene. V lost 3 bases to trimming and J lost 3 bases, with 13 bases between them. Germline values: CDR1 SQVTM, CDR2 ANQGSEA. CDR3 length: 14 amino acids. CDR3 sequence reads: CSVESAARTDTQYF. CDR3 in DNA: TGCAGCGTTGAGTCAGCCGCTAGAACAGATACGCAGTATTTT.

For the CDR3, the DNA is TGTGCCAGCAGCCCAGGTAGAGAGACCCAGTACTTC. It codes for CASSPGRETQYF. The chain uses TRBV7-8 and TRBJ2-5; D uncertain. Germline CDR1 SGHVS, CDR2 FQNEAQ. Deletions cut 5 bases from V and 4 bases from J, with 8 bases between. This CDR3 region has 12 residues.

This clone was counted between two and nine times. The J gene is TRBJ2-5, the V gene TRBV5-1; no clear D. V was shortened by 4 bases and J by 9 bases, with 19 bases between the two germline ends. CDR3 length equals 14 residues. From germline, CDR1 is SGHRS and CDR2 YFSETQ. The CDR3 is CASSPSVQGSSQYF. As DNA, the CDR3 is TGCGCCAGCAGCCCGAGCGTCCAAGGATCGTCCCAGTACTTC.

The sample holds a few counts of this clone. The chain couples TRBV9 to TRBJ2-1, with 8 bases lining up with TRBD1. The J segment lost 9 bases and the V segment lost 3 bases, leaving 14 bases of the junction unmatched. Germline V gives CDR1 SGDLS, CDR2 YYNGEE. The CDR3 has 16 residues. The CDR3 spells CASSAIGTGDSSEQFF. In nucleotides, the CDR3 is TGTGCCAGCAGCGCAATTGGGACAGGCGACTCGAGTGAGCAGTTCTTC. Complete variable domain (other parts from reference TRBV9 and TRBJ2-1): DSGVTQTPKHLITATGQRVTLRCSPRSGDLSVYWYQQSLDQGLQFLIQYYNGEERAKGNILERFSAQQFPDLHSELNLSSLELGDSALYFCASSAIGTGDSSEQFFGPGTRLTVL.

At least ten counts were recorded for this clone. With a much larger clone just one base away, this may be a read error. The sample carries other DNA sequences with the same CDR3. The chain carries TRBV15 and TRBJ1-2, with D tentatively TRBD1 (6 bases). The CDR3 contains 15 residues. Germline V gene sequence: CDR1 LNHNV, CDR2 YYDKDF (reference sequence). V was pared by 0 bases and J by 4 bases, with 12 bases between. CDR3 sequence reads: CATSRDRGRGYGYTF. The CDR3 bases are TGTGCCACCAGCAGAGACCGGGGCAGGGGCTATGGCTACACCTTC.

This clone came up a few times. V is TRBV28 and J is TRBJ2-1; tentatively, D is TRBD1 or TRBD2 (5 bases each). The CDR3 contains 19 residues. Trimming pared 6 bases from V and 6 bases from J, leaving 30 bases between. Germline V CDR1 and CDR2: MDHEN, SYDVKM. CDR3 sequence: CASSLGTPRVSGRGNEQFF. Here the CDR3 DNA reads TGTGCCAGCAGCCTAGGGACCCCAAGGGTCTCAGGTCGGGGCAATGAGCAGTTCTTC.

This clone was recorded a few times. This sample includes further DNA sequences coding for the same CDR3. The rearrangement uses TRBV7-3 and TRBJ2-5; maybe TRBD1 (6 bases). Trimming shortened V by 1 base and J by 5 bases, and 11 bases separated the two germline ends. CDR3 size: 14 residues. CDR1 SGHTA and CDR2 FQGTGA come from the germline V gene. The CDR3 protein is CASSLNTGSETQYF. The CDR3 nucleotides are TGTGCCAGCAGCTTAAATACAGGGTCCGAGACCCAGTACTTC.

The genes are TRBV7-9 and TRBJ2-3; D may match TRBD1 or TRBD2 (5 bases each). The CDR3 runs to 16 residues. CDR1 and CDR2 from the germline V gene are SEHNR and FQNEAQ (reference sequence). V was pared by 5 bases and J by 1 base, with 16 bases between. The DNA for the CDR3 is TGTGCCAGCAGCGCTGCTGGGGGTAAGGGCACAGATACGCAGTATTTT. Amino acids: CASSAAGGKGTDTQYF.

This clone was observed a single time. The chain joins TRBV7-9 to TRBJ1-1; D gene unclear. V was clipped by 1 base and J by 3 bases, with 9 bases between them. CDR1 is SEHNR, CDR2 FQNEAQ, per germline (reference sequence). The CDR3 sequence is 14 residues long. The CDR3 coding sequence is TGTGCCAGCAGCTTAGACAAGACCTACACTGAAGCTTTCTTT. Translated, it gives CASSLDKTYTEAFF.

This chain connects TRBV7-8 to TRBJ1-1; D may be TRBD1 (5 bases). CDR3 length equals 14 residues. V lost 2 bases and J lost 4, with 11 bases in between. CDR1 is SGHVS, CDR2 FQNEAQ, per germline. The CDR3 loop reads CASSLQGGSTEAFF. The CDR3 bases are TGTGCCAGCAGCTTACAGGGTGGGAGCACTGAAGCTTTCTTT. The entire variable domain, with the rest obtained from reference TRBV7-8 and TRBJ1-1, is as follows: GAGVSQSPRYKVAKRGQDVALRCDPISGHVSLFWYQQALGQGPEFLTYFQNEAQLDKSGLPSDRFFAERPEGSVSTLKIQRTQQEDSAVYLCASSLQGGSTEAFFGQGTRLTVV.